This record concerns one T cell receptor beta chain sequence. Its antigen remains unidentified. Per-base quality was not reported, and no clone a single base away is much larger than it. This sample is part of a study of control samples from healthy donors and cancer patients (dated by TCRdb to the early 2020s). Deletion took 2 bases off V and 3 bases off J, with a span of 13 bases between the germline ends. For CDR1 and CDR2, the germline V gene (reference sequence) lists GTSNPN and SVGIG. The CDR3 measures 14 amino acids from cysteine to phenylalanine. This entry keeps only the CDR3 DNA: 42 bases, framed from base 1. Library method: the immunoSEQ multiplex PCR assay. In TCRdb, the immuneACCESS table is reduced to in-frame sequences with V and J assigned. These tables do not hold every clone; where another copy was compared, an unresolved V gene accounts for under half, and the others remain unexplained. The sample contains about 110,000 clones, 70% to 85% of them found a single time. 5% to 8.5% of the sample belongs to the ten largest clones.

This receptor was obtained from a man aged 18 to 30 in good health. This receptor chain uses TRBV30 and TRBJ1-1, with the D gene uncertain. The specimen was blood. The bases read TGTGCCTGGAGTTCCCGACCTGGGGACACTGAAGCTTTCTTT. Its product reads: CAWSSRPGDTEAFF.